The 15 T cell receptor beta chains presented below share a single source sample, sequenced in a study of beta chain features in type 1 diabetes. Notes on the study in general: Within each of all four CD4+ subsets, Type 1 diabetes patients had TCRB CDR3s that were moderately but significantly shorter.

The study reverse transcribed the entire isolated RNA, so it sequenced expressed TCRB transcripts. The protocol was immunoSEQ multiplex PCR, while the TCRdb copy is restricted to in-frame clones and leaves out a portion. The sample includes hundreds of thousands of clones, over 14% of them seen just once. Their antigens are not known. Source material: naive CD4+ T cells from blood. The receptors were sampled from a man between 18 and 35 years old with type 1 diabetes.

The chain employs TRBV6-5 and TRBJ1-1, with D uncertain. There are 12 residues in the CDR3. Germline V CDR1 and CDR2: MNHEY, SVGAGI. V dropped 8 bases and J dropped 3 bases, with 10 bases sitting between them. CDR3 residues: CASVRWDTEAFF. CDR3 DNA sequence: TGTGCCAGCGTCAGGTGGGACACTGAAGCTTTCTTT.

This clone has a handful of counts. V gene TRBV6-5 combines with J gene TRBJ1-3; a weak D match, TRBD1 (5 bases). Trimming took off 8 bases at V and 2 bases at J, with 13 bases between the two ends. The CDR3 loop spans 14 amino acids. The germline V gene has CDR1 MNHEY and CDR2 SVGAGI. For the CDR3, the DNA is TGTGCCAGCTACACCGGGGGAGCTGGAAACACCATATATTTT. Amino acid sequence: CASYTGGAGNTIYF.

This clone was counted only a few times. The chain couples TRBV18 to TRBJ2-4, with 8 positions matching TRBD1. Germline values: CDR1 KGHSH, CDR2 LQKENI. The CDR3 is made up of 15 amino acids. The V segment lost 3 bases and the J segment 8 bases; nucleotides outside the gene matches: 9. The CDR3 nucleotides are TGTGCCAGCTCACCGGTGACAGGGGCGCGGGACATTCAGTACTTC. It is translated as CASSPVTGARDIQYF.

V and J are TRBV30 and TRBJ1-2; D remains ambiguous. V was cut by 2 bases and J by 4 bases, with 17 bases left in between. Germline V gives CDR1 GTSNPN, CDR2 SVGIG (reference sequence). The CDR3 sequence is 15 residues long. For the CDR3, the DNA is TGTGCCTGGAGTCCCCTATTGGGGAGAGTCTATGGCTACACCTTC. It codes for CAWSPLLGRVYGYTF.

In this sample, this clone turned up a few times. The chain recombines TRBV6-6 with TRBJ1-2; 9 bases are a match to TRBD1. From germline, CDR1 is MNHNY and CDR2 SVGAGI (reference sequence). CDR3 size: 14 residues. The junction had 1 base not matched to a gene; V was cut back by 2 bases and J by 3 bases. This chain's CDR3 is CASSYGQGYYGYTF. CDR3 sequence (DNA): TGTGCCAGCAGTTACGGACAGGGGTACTATGGCTACACCTTC.

This clone was picked up a small number of times. This sequence joins TRBV5-1 and TRBJ2-7; TRBD1 aligns across 7 bases. The CDR3 has 16 amino acids. CDR1 is SGHRS and CDR2 is YFSETQ in the germline V gene. Trimming at V came to 4 bases and at J to 2 bases, leaving 12 bases not matched to a gene. In DNA form, the CDR3 reads TGCGCCAGCAGCCAAACGTGGGACAGACCTCCCTACGAGCAGTACTTC. It is translated as CASSQTWDRPPYEQYF.

V gene TRBV27 combines with J gene TRBJ2-3; the D gene is possibly TRBD2 (6 bases). The germline CDR1 and CDR2 sequences are MNHEY and SMNVEV (reference sequence). The CDR3 is made up of 14 amino acids. The ends were cut back, 7 bases at V and 2 bases at J, with 13 bases in the middle. CDR3 amino acids: CASTRPGVTDTQYF. CDR3 nucleotides: TGTGCCAGCACCCGTCCGGGAGTCACAGATACGCAGTATTTT.

In regard to this clone: Other DNA sequences from this sample encode an identical CDR3 as well. This chain connects TRBV6-5 to TRBJ2-7; 13 bases align to TRBD2. The CDR3 totals 15 residues. Germline V gene sequence: CDR1 MNHEY, CDR2 SVGAGI. Unmatched junction bases numbered 1, after V lost 4 bases and J lost 1 base. CDR3: CASSWTSGSSYEQYF. The CDR3 region has the DNA TGTGCCAGCAGTTGGACTAGCGGGAGTTCCTACGAGCAGTACTTC.

This clone appeared a few times. CDR3: CASGAGVKHPSYNEQFF. In DNA, the CDR3 is TGTGCCAGTGGGGCCGGCGTGAAACATCCGTCCTACAATGAGCAGTTCTTC. The rearrangement links TRBV19 to TRBJ2-1; D might be TRBD1 (5 bases). The V end was cut by 8 bases, the J end by 1 base, with 21 bases between. The length of the CDR3 is 17 residues. Per the germline V gene, CDR1 is LNHDA and CDR2 is SQIVND (reference sequence). Looking up the rest from reference TRBV19 and TRBJ2-1 gives the full variable domain: DGGITQSPKYLFRKEGQNVTLSCEQNLNHDAMYWYRQDPGQGLRLIYYSQIVNDFQKGDIAEGYSVSREKKESFPLTVTSAQKNPTAFYLCASGAGVKHPSYNEQFFGPGTRLTVL.

This clone has only a few counts. The chain employs TRBV18 and TRBJ2-4; the match to TRBD2 covers 8 bases. The CDR3 consists of 13 residues. The V gene's germline CDR1 is KGHSH and CDR2 LQKENI. After removal of 3 bases from V and 8 bases from J, the junction contained 3 bases not matched to a gene. The CDR3 DNA reads as TGTGCCAGCTCACCCTTGCGGGGGGACATTCAGTACTTC. Translating gives CASSPLRGDIQYF.

This clone was counted between two and nine times. The V and J genes are TRBV30 and TRBJ2-3, with D possibly matching TRBD1 (5 bases). V lost 8 bases and J 0 bases, leaving 12 bases between the germline ends. Germline lookup yields CDR1 GTSNPN and CDR2 SVGIG (reference sequence). CDR3 length equals 13 residues. CDR3 sequence (DNA): TGTGCCGGGGCAAACCCTAGCACAGATACGCAGTATTTT. Residues: CAGANPSTDTQYF.

The chain recombines TRBV30 with TRBJ2-2; 11 bases line up with TRBD2. In germline, CDR1 is GTSNPN, CDR2 SVGIG (reference sequence). V lost 2 bases and J lost 4; bases outside the gene matches: 3. The CDR3 loop spans 15 amino acids. The DNA of the CDR3 is TGTGCCTGGAGTCAGACTAGCGGGGTCACCGGGGAGCTGTTTTTT. Translated: CAWSQTSGVTGELFF.

CDR3 in amino acids: CASSLLDKREGHEQFF. CDR3 coding DNA: TGTGCCAGCAGCTTACTCGATAAGCGGGAGGGCCATGAGCAGTTCTTC. J is TRBJ2-1 and V is TRBV7-7; 10 bases agree with TRBD2. There are 16 residues in the CDR3. V lost 2 bases to trimming and J lost 8 bases; unmatched junction nucleotides: 9. The germline gives CDR1 SSHAT, CDR2 FNYEAQ (reference sequence).

V gene TRBV19 combines with J gene TRBJ1-5; D ambiguous. The CDR3 consists of 12 residues. CDR1 LNHDA and CDR2 SQIVND come from the germline V gene (reference sequence). The germline V and J ends were trimmed by 6 bases and 4 bases, with 7 bases remaining between them. The CDR3 nucleotides read TGTGCCAGTAGCCAGAATAATCAGCCCCAGCATTTT. It encodes CASSQNNQPQHF.

This chain connects TRBV7-6 to TRBJ2-3; D is ambiguous. This CDR3 is built from 14 residues. Germline CDR1 and CDR2: SGHVS and FNYEAQ. V shed 0 bases and J shed 2 bases, with 6 bases lying between them. The CDR3 DNA is TGTGCCAGCAGCTTAGCGCCCTACACAGATACGCAGTATTTT. Residues: CASSLAPYTDTQYF. The variable domain in full, completed from reference TRBV7-6 and TRBJ2-3, reads GAGVSQSPRYKVTKRGQDVALRCDPISGHVSLYWYRQALGQGPEFLTYFNYEAQQDKSGLPNDRFSAERPEGSISTLTIQRTEQRDSAMYRCASSLAPYTDTQYFGPGTRLTVL.